This T cell receptor beta chain originates from a study of T-cell reconstitution after alpha-beta-depleted transplantation in children. The CDR3 is made up of 16 amino acids. The V end was cut by 5 bases, the J end by 0 bases, with 11 bases between. Germline V gene sequence: CDR1 SEHNR, CDR2 FQNEAQ (reference sequence). A library of TCRbeta sequences, prepared with unique molecular identifiers, was generated. TCRdb fed the PCR reads into MiXCR, producing one record per CDR3 protein. There are around 680,000 distinct CDR3 sequences in the sample; around 16% occur only once, and under 1.2% lies in the top ten.

The clonotype originates from a human donor who donated a stem cell graft to a child with acute myeloid leukemia. The chain is built from TRBV7-9 and TRBJ2-6, with D maybe TRBD1 (6 bases). This specimen was PBMCs from the stem cell graft donor, taken from the stem cell graft. Here the CDR3 reads CASSTLRGSGANVLTF. DNA of the CDR3: TGTGCCAGCAGCACCCTCAGGGGCTCTGGGGCCAACGTCCTGACTTTC.